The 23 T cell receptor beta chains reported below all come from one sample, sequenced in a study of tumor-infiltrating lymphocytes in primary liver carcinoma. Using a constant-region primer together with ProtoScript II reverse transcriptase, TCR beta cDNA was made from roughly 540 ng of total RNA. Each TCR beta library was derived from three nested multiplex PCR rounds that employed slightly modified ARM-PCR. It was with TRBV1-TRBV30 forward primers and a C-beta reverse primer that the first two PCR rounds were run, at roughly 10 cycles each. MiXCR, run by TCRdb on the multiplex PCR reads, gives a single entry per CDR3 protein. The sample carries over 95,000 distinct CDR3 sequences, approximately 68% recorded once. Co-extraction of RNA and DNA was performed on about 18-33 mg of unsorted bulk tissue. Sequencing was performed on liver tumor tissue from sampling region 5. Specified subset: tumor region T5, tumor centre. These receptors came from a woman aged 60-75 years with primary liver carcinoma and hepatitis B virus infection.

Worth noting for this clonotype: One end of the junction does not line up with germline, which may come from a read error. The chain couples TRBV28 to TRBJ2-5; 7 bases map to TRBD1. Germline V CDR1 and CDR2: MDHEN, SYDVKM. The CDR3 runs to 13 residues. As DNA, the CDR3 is TGTGCCAGCAGGCAGACAGGGCATAAGACCCAATACTTC. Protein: CASRQTGHKTQYF.

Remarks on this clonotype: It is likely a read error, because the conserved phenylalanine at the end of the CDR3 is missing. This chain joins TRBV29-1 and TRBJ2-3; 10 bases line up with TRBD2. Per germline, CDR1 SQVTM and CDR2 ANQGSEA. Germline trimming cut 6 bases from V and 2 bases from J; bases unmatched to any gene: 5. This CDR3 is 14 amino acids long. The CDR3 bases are TGCAGCGTCATGAGCGGGAGGGCCACAGATACGCAGTATGTT. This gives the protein CSVMSGRATDTQYV.

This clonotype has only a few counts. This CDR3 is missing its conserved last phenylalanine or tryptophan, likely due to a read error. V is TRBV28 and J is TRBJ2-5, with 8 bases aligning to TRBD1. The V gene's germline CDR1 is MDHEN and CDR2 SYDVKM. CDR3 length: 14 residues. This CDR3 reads CASSNPGGMKTQYL. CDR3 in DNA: TGTGCCAGCAGTAACCCAGGGGGCATGAAGACTCAGTACTTG.

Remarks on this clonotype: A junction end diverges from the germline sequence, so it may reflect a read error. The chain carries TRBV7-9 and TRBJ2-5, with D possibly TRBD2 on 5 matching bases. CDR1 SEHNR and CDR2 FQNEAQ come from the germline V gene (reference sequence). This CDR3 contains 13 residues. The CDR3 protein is CASGLQSGETQYF. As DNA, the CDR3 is TGTGCCAGCGGCTTACAAAGCGGAGAGACCCAGTACTTC.

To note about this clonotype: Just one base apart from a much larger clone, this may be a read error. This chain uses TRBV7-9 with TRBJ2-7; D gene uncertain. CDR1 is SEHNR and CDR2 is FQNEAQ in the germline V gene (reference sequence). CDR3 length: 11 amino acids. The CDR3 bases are TGTGTCAGCAGCTTTGGAGTTGAGCAGTACTTC. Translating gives CVSSFGVEQYF.

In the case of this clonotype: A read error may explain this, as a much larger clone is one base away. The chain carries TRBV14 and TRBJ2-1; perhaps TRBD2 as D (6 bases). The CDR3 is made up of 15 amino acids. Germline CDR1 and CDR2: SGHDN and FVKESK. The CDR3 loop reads CASNQGTAQYNEQFF. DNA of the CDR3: TGTGCCAGCAACCAAGGGACTGCGCAGTACAATGAGCAGTTCTTC.

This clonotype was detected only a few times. The CDR3 DNA follows: TGTGCCAGCAGCTTAACGTTCGAGCGGACCGTTACCTCGAAAGACAATGAGCAGTTCTTC. Amino acid sequence: CASSLTFERTVTSKDNEQFF. The rearrangement uses TRBV7-3 and TRBJ2-1, with a weak D call TRBD2 (5 bases). The germline V gene encodes CDR1 SGHTA and CDR2 FQGTGA. This CDR3 comprises 20 residues. Trimming removed 0 bases at V and 5 bases at J, with 26 bases between.

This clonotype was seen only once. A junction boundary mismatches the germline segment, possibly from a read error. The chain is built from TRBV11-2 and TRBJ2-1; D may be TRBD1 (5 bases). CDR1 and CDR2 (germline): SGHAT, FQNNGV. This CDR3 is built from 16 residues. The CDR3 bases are TGTGCCGGCAGCTCGACAGCTAAGAGCTCCTACAATGAACAGTTCTTC. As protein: CAGSSTAKSSYNEQFF.

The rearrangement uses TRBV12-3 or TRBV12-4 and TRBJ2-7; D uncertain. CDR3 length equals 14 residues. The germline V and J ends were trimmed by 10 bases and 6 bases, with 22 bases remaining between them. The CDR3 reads CANSQGNGGVEQYF. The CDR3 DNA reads TGTGCCAACAGCCAAGGCAACGGTGGGGTCGAGCAGTACTTC.

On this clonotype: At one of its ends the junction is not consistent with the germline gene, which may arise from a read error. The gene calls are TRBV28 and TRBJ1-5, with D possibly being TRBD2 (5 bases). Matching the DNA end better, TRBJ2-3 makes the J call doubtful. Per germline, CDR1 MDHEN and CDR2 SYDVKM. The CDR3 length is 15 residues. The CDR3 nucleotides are TGTGTCAGCAGTCCCTGGGGAGATCTCAATCAGCCCCAGTATTTT. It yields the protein CVSSPWGDLNQPQYF.

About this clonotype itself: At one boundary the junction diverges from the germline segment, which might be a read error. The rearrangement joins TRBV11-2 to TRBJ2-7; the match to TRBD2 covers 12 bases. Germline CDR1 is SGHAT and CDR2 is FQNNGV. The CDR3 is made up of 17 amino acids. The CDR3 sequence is CASSYNQSGLAGGEQYF. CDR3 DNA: TGTGCCAGCAGCTACAACCAGTCGGGACTAGCGGGCGGGGAGCAGTATTTC.

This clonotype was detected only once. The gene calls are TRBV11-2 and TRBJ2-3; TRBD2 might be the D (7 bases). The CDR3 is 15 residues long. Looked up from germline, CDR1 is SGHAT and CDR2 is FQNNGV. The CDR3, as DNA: TGTGTTGGCAGCCCACAGAGGGGGGGCTTAGATACGCAGTATTTT. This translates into CVGSPQRGGLDTQYF.

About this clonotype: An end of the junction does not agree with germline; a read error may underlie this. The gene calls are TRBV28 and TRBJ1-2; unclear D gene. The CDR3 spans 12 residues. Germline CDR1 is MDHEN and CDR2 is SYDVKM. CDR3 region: CANSLSSYGYTF. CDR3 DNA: TGTGCCAACAGTTTATCGAGCTATGGCTACACATTC.

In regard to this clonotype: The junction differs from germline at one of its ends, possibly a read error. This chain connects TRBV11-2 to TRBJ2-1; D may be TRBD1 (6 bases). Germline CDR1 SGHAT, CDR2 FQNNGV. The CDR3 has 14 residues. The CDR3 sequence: CASSLGSSRGERYF. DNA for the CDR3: TGTGCCAGCAGCTTAGGGTCTAGCAGGGGTGAGCGGTACTTC.

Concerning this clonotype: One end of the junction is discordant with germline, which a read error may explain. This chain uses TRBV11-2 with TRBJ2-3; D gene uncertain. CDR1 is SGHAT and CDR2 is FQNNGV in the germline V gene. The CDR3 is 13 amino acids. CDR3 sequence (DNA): TGTGTCAGCAGTGTAGATCGAGGAGATACGCAGTATTTT. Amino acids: CVSSVDRGDTQYF.

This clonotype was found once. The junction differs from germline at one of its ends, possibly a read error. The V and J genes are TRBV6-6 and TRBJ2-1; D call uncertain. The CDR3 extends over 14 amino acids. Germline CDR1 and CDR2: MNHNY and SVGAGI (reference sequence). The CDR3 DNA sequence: TGTGCCAGCAGGCCGGCGAGCTCCAACAATGAGCGGTTCTTC. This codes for CASRPASSNNERFF.

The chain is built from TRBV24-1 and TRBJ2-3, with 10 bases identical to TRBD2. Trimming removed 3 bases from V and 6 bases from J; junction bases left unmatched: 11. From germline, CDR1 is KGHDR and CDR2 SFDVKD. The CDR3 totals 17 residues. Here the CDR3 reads CATSDVGASGRPDTQYF. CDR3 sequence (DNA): TGTGCCACCAGTGATGTAGGCGCTAGCGGGAGACCGGATACGCAGTATTTT.

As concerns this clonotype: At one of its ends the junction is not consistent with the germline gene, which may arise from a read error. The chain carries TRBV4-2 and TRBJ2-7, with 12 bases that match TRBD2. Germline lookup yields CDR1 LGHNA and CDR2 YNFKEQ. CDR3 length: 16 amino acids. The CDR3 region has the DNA TGTGTCAGCAGTCAGACCCCTAGCGGGAGGGCTGCCGAGCAGTACTTC. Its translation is CVSSQTPSGRAAEQYF.

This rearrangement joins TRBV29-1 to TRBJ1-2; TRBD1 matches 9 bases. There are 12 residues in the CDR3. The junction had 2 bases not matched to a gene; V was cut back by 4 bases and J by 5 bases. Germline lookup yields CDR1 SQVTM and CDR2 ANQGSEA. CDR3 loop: CSVGDRDYGYTF. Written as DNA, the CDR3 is TGCAGCGTTGGGGACAGGGATTATGGCTACACCTTC.

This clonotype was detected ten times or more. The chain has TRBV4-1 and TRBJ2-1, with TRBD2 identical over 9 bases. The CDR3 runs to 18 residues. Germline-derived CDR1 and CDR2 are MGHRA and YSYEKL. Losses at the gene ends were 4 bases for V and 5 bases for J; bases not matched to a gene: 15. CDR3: CASSPTNLAGAENNEQFF. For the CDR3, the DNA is TGCGCCAGCAGCCCGACCAATTTAGCGGGAGCCGAAAACAATGAGCAGTTCTTC.

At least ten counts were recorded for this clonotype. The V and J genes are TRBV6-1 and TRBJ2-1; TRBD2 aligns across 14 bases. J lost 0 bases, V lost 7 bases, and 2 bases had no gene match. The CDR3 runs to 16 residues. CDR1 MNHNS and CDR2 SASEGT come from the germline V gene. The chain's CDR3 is CASKGTSGSSYNEQFF. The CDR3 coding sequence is TGTGCCAGCAAGGGGACTAGCGGGAGCTCCTACAATGAGCAGTTCTTC.

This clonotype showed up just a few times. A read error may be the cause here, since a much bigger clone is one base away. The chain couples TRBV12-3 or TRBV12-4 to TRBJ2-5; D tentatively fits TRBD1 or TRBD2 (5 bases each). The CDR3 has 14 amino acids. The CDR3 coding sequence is TGTGCCAGCAGTTACCAGGGTTGGGGAGAGACCCGGTACTTC. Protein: CASSYQGWGETRYF.

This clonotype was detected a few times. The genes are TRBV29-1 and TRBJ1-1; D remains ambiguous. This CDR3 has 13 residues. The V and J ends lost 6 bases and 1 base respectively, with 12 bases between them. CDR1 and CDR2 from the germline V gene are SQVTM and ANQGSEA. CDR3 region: CSVMGWQNTEAFF. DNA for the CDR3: TGCAGCGTGATGGGGTGGCAGAACACTGAAGCTTTCTTT.